This T cell receptor (beta chain) was retrieved from a study of cytomegalovirus exposure and HLA in healthy donors. Note on this clone: The target antigen is unknown.

Assay used: immunoSEQ multiplex PCR; TCRdb lists only in-frame clones, some missing. This table has about 220,000 clones, around 88% appearing once. Trimming removed 5 bases at V and 8 bases at J, with 16 bases between. In germline, CDR1 is LNHDA, CDR2 SQIVND (reference sequence). The length of the CDR3 is 14 residues. General study points: There were a few CMV-associated chains whose specificity for CMV antigens was confirmed in vitro. According to the study, around 160 TCR beta chains were cytomegalovirus-associated. Clusters of TCRs from the first cohort tended to co-occur in the roughly 120 validation repertoires (as a later analysis found).

The donors were members of the validation cohort comprising about 130 subjects, separate from the roughly 730-subject first cohort. This receptor was identified in a woman aged 18-29 years in good health and CMV-seronegative. The specimen was PBMCs. The chain has TRBV19 and TRBJ1-3, with D possibly matching TRBD1 (5 bases). The chain's CDR3 is CASSSTQDSDTIYF. In DNA form, the CDR3 reads TGTGCCAGTAGTTCCACACAGGATTCGGACACCATATATTTT.